This T cell receptor (beta chain) was captured in a study of blood T cell repertoires in COVID-19. At the level of the study: Samples taken during acute and convalescent COVID-19 were collected in the United States, Italy and Spain. T cells, B-cell-depleted T cells, or PBMCs provided the cDNA or gDNA that served as material.

Under the authors' procedure: Quantification of nucleated cells was approximated via reference gene primer amplification. Sequencing used immunoSEQ multiplex PCR; TCRdb keeps in-frame clones, though not all of them. The V and J calls and the clone size are those of that table, but D and trimming were determined from the DNA. Of 150,000 or so clones in the sample, approximately 80% were seen once. This clonotype was obtained from a human donor in a cohort sampled during active COVID-19. The sequenced material came from peripheral blood.

DNA for the CDR3: TGTGCCACCAGCAGAGATCTAGCGGGAGGGCCCAGGGAGTTCTTC. This translates into CATSRDLAGGPREFF. This rearrangement joins TRBV15 to TRBJ2-1; 12 bases are a match to TRBD2. J lost 14 bases, V lost 0 bases, and 8 bases had no gene match. The CDR3 totals 15 residues. The germline V gene encodes CDR1 LNHNV and CDR2 YYDKDF (reference sequence).